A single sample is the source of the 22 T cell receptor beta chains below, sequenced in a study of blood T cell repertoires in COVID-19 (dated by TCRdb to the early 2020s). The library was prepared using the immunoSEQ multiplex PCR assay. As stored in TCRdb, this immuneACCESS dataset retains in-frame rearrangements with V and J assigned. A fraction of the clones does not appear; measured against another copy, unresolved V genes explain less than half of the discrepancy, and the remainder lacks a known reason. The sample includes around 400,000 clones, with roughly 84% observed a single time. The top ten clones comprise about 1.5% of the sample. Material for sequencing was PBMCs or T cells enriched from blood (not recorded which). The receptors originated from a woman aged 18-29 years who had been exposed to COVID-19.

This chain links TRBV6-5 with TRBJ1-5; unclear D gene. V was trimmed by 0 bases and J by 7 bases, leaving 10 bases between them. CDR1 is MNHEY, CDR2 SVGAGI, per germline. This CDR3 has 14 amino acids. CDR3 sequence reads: CASSYSNVGQPQHF. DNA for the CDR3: TGTGCCAGCAGTTACTCGAATGTTGGCCAGCCCCAGCATTTT.

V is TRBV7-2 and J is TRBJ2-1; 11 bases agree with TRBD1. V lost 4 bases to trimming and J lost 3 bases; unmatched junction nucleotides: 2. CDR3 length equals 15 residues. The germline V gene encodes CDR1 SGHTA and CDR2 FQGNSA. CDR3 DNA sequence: TGTGCCAGCAGCTGGGGGACAGGGGGCTACAATGAGCAGTTCTTC. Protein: CASSWGTGGYNEQFF.

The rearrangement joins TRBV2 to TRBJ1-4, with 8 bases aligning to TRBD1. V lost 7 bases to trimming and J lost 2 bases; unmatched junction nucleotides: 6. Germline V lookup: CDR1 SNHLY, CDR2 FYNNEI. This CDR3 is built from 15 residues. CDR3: CASKAQGATNEKLFF. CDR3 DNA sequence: TGTGCCAGCAAAGCCCAGGGGGCTACTAATGAAAAACTGTTTTTT.

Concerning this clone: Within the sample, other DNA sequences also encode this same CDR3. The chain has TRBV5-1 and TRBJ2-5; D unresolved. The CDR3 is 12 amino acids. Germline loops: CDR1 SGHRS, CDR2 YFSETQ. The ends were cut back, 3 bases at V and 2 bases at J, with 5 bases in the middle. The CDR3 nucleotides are TGCGCCAGCAGCTACAGTCAAGAGACCCAGTACTTC. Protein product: CASSYSQETQYF.

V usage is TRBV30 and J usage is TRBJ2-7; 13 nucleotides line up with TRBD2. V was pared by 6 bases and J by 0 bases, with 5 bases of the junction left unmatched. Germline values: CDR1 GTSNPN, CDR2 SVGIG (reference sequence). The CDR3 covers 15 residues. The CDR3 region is CACTTSGGISYEQYF. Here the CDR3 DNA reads TGTGCCTGCACGACTAGCGGGGGGATCTCCTACGAGCAGTACTTC. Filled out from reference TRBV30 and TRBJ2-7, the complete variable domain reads SQTIHQWPATLVQPVGSPLSLECTVEGTSNPNLYWYRQAAGRGLQLLFYSVGIGQISSEVPQNLSASRPQDRQFILSSKKLLLSDSGFYLCACTTSGGISYEQYFGPGTRLTVT.

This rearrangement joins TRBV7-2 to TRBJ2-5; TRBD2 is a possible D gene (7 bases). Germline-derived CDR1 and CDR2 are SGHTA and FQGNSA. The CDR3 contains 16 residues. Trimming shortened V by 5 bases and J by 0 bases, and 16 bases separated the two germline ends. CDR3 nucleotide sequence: TGTGCCAGCAGCCCTCGGGGGCGGGAGAACCAAGAGACCCAGTACTTC. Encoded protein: CASSPRGRENQETQYF. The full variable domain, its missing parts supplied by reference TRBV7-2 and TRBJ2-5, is GAGVSQSPSNKVTEKGKDVELRCDPISGHTALYWYRQSLGQGLEFLIYFQGNSAPDKSGLPSDRFSAERTGGSVSTLTIQRTQQEDSAVYLCASSPRGRENQETQYFGPGTRLLVL.

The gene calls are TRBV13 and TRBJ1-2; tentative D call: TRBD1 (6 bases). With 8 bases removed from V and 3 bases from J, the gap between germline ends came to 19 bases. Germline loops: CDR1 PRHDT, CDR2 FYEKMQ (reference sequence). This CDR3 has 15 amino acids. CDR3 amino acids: CASSGLGAPDYGYTF. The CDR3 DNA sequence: TGTGCCAGCTCTGGGTTGGGGGCCCCGGACTATGGCTACACCTTC.

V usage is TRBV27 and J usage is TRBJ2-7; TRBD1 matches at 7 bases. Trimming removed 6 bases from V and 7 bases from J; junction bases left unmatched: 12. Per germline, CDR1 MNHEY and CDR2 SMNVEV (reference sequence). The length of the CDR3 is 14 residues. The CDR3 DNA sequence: TGTGCCAGCAGCCGGGACAGAGCCCTACGAGAGCAGTACTTC. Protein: CASSRDRALREQYF.

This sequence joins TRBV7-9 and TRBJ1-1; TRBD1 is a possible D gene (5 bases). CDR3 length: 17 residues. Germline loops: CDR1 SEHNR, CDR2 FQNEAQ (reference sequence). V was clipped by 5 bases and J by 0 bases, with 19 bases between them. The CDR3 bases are TGTGCCAGCAGCCTGCCCGCGACGACAGACATGAACACTGAAGCTTTCTTT. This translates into CASSLPATTDMNTEAFF.

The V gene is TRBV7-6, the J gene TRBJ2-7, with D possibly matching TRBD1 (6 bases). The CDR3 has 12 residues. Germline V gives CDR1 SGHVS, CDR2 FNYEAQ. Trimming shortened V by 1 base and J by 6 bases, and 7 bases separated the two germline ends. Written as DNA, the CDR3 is TGTGCCAGCAGCTTAGACAGGGTCGAGCAGTACTTC. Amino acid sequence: CASSLDRVEQYF.

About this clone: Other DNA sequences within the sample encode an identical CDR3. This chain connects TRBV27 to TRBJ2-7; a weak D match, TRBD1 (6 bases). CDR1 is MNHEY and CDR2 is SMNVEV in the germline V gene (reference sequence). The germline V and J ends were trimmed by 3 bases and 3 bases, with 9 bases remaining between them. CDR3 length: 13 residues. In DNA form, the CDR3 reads TGTGCCAGCAGTTTGTCACAGGGCTACGAGCAGTACTTC. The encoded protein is CASSLSQGYEQYF.

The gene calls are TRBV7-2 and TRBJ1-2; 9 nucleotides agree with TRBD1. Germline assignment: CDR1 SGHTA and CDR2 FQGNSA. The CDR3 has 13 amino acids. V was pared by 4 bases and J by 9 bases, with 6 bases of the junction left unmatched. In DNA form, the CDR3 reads TGTGCCAGCAGCTATACCGGGACAGGGAGCTACACCTTC. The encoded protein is CASSYTGTGSYTF.

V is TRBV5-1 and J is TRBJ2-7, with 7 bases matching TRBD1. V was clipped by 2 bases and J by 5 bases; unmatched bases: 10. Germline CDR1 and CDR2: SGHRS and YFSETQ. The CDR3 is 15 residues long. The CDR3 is CASSFWTDRADEQYF. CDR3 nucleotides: TGCGCCAGCAGCTTTTGGACAGACAGGGCAGACGAGCAGTACTTC.

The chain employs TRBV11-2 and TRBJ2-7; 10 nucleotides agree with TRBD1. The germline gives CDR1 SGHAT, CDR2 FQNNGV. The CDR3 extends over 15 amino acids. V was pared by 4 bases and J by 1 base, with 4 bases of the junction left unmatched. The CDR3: CASSSDRGQSYEQYF. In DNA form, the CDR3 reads TGTGCCAGCAGCTCCGACAGGGGGCAATCCTACGAGCAGTACTTC.

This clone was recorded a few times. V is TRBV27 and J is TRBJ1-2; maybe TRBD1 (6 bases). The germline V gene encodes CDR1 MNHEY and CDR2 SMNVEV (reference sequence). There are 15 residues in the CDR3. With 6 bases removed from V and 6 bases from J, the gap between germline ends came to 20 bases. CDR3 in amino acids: CASSQQGGGVDGYTF. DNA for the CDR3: TGTGCCAGCAGCCAACAGGGAGGGGGTGTGGATGGCTACACCTTC.

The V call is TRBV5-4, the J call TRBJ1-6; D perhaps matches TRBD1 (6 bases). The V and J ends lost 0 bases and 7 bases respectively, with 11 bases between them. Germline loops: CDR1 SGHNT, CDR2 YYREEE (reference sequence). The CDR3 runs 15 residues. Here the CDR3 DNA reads TGTGCCAGCAGCTTGGGGGGGCTGAACAATTCACCCCTCCACTTT. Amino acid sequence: CASSLGGLNNSPLHF.

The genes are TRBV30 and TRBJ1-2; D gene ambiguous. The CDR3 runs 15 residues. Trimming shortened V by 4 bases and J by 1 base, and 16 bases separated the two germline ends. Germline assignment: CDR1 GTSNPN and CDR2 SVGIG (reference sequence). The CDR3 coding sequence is TGTGCCTGGAAACCACCTAGCAGCAGTAACTATGGCTACACCTTC. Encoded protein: CAWKPPSSSNYGYTF.

The CDR3, as DNA: TGTGCCAGCAGTGAATTACGAGGAACCGGGGAGCTGTTTTTT. This gives the protein CASSELRGTGELFF. This chain links TRBV25-1 with TRBJ2-2, with unresolved D. The CDR3 loop spans 14 amino acids. The ends were cut back, 1 base at V and 5 bases at J, with 8 bases in the middle. CDR1 and CDR2 (germline): MGHDK, SYGVNS.

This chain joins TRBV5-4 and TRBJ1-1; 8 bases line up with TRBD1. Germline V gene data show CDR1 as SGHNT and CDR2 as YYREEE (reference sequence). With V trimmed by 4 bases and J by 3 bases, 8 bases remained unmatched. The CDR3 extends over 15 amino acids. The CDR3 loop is CASSGYRGGDTEAFF. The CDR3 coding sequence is TGTGCCAGCAGCGGATACAGGGGGGGGGACACTGAAGCTTTCTTT. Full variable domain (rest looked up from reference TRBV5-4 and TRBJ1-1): ETGVTQSPTHLIKTRGQQVTLRCSSQSGHNTVSWYQQALGQGPQFIFQYYREEENGRGNFPPRFSGLQFPNYSSELNVNALELDDSALYLCASSGYRGGDTEAFFGQGTRLTVV.

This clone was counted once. The CDR3 loop reads CASSTNRGSGNTIYF. The CDR3 DNA follows: TGTGCCAGCAGCACCAACAGGGGATCTGGAAACACCATATATTTT. The chain links TRBV7-2 to TRBJ1-3; 7 nucleotides agree with TRBD1. This CDR3 has 15 amino acids. Trimming took 5 bases from V and 1 from J; bases not matched to a gene: 5. Germline CDR1 SGHTA, CDR2 FQGNSA.

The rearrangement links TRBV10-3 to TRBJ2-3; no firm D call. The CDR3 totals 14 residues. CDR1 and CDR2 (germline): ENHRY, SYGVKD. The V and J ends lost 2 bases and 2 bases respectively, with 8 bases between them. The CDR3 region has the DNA TGTGCCATCAGTGAGGGGCCAGACACAGATACGCAGTATTTT. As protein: CAISEGPDTDTQYF.

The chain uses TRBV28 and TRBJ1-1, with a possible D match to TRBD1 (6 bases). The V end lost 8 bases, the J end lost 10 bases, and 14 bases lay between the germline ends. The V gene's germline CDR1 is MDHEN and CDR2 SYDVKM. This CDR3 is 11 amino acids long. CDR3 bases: TGTGCCAGCGCTTCGTCCAGGGGAGCTTTCTTT. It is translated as CASASSRGAFF. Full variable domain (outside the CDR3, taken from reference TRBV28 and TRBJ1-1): DVKVTQSSRYLVKRTGEKVFLECVQDMDHENMFWYRQDPGLGLRLIYFSYDVKMKEKGDIPEGYSVSREKKERFSLILESASTNQTSMYLCASASSRGAFFGQGTRLTVV.